The sequence of this T cell receptor beta chain was determined in a study of blood T cell repertoires in COVID-19. Whole-study context: COVID-19 samples from acute and convalescent phases originated in the United States, Italy and Spain. T cells, B-cell-depleted T cells, or PBMCs supplied cDNA or gDNA.

Germline values: CDR1 LGHDT, CDR2 YNNKEL (reference sequence). This CDR3 has 13 residues. Trimming took off 3 bases at V and 10 bases at J, with 10 bases between the two ends. In the authors' workflow: Cell counts per sample came from amplifying reference gene primers. Sequenced by immunoSEQ multiplex PCR; TCRdb stores in-frame clones only, minus some. V and J calls and clone size are those listed in that table; D and trimming were worked out from the DNA. The table lists approximately 53,000 clones, 75% to 85% of them singletons. The sequenced sample consisted of peripheral blood. V usage is TRBV3-1 (or the pseudogene TRBV3-2) and J usage is TRBJ1-6; D is perhaps TRBD1 (5 bases). The receptor comes from a middle-aged man with acute or convalescent COVID-19. This chain's CDR3 is CASSQQGNSPLHF. CDR3 DNA sequence: TGTGCCAGCAGCCAGCAGGGAAACTCACCCCTCCACTTT.